A selection of T cell receptor beta chains follows, all from one sample in a study of early T cells in non-severe SARS-CoV-2 infection. TCRdb independently ran MiXCR on the 5' RACE reads; one entry per CDR3 protein. This table holds about 100,000 distinct CDR3 sequences, 8.5% to 14% found once. Input material: whole blood. The source of these receptors is an adult who was a healthcare worker with PCR-confirmed SARS-CoV-2 infection or an uninfected control (not recorded which). CDR3s include the opening cysteine and the closing phenylalanine or tryptophan. The D gene is left open where the match is weak. Expanded clones get a size class; other rows say once, few or many, or leave the size out.

CDR3 DNA: TGTGCCAGCAGCTCCCTATCTGAGCGCACCTACGAGCAGTACTTC
CDR3 protein: CASSSLSERTYEQYF
clone size: many
V gene: TRBV7-2
D gene: -
J gene: TRBJ2-7

CDR3 DNA: TGTGCCAGCAGGCATGCCGGGACTAGATGGGCTGGGGCCAACGTCCTGACTTTC
CDR3 protein: CASRHAGTRWAGANVLTF
clone size: few
V gene: TRBV2
D gene: TRBD2
J gene: TRBJ2-6

CDR3 DNA: TGTGCCAGCAGTTTAATGGGGACAGTGAACACTGAAGCTTTCTTT
CDR3 protein: CASSLMGTVNTEAFF
clone size: many
V gene: TRBV27
D gene: TRBD1
J gene: TRBJ1-1

CDR3 DNA: TGTGCCAGCAACGACAGAACTGAAGCTTTCTTT
CDR3 protein: CASNDRTEAFF
clone size: -
V gene: TRBV6-2/TRBV6-3
D gene: -
J gene: TRBJ1-1

CDR3 DNA: TGTGCCAGCGGGAACAGCAACATTCAGTACTTC
CDR3 protein: CASGNSNIQYF
clone size: few
V gene: TRBV14
D gene: -
J gene: TRBJ2-4

CDR3 DNA: TGTGCCAGCGGAATGGGGGGAAACAAAGAGACCCAGTACTTC
CDR3 protein: CASGMGGNKETQYF
clone size: many
V gene: TRBV11-2
D gene: -
J gene: TRBJ2-5

CDR3 DNA: TGTGCCAGCAGCCAAGATCGGGCAAGTTCACCCCTCCACTTT
CDR3 protein: CASSQDRASSPLHF
clone size: many
V gene: TRBV3-1
D gene: -
J gene: TRBJ1-6

CDR3 DNA: TGTGCCAGCAGTGCTCCGGGACTGAGCACAGATACGCAGTATTTT
CDR3 protein: CASSAPGLSTDTQYF
clone size: many
V gene: TRBV12-3/TRBV12-4
D gene: -
J gene: TRBJ2-3

CDR3 DNA: TGTGCCAGCAGTTACGGGCAGGGTACTTTCTTT
CDR3 protein: CASSYGQGTFF
clone size: -
V gene: TRBV6-6
D gene: -
J gene: TRBJ1-1

CDR3 DNA: TGTGCCAGCAGCTTTGGTTGCCCCGCATGCTCTGGGGCCAACGTCCTGACTTTC
CDR3 protein: CASSFGCPACSGANVLTF
clone size: many
V gene: TRBV7-2
D gene: -
J gene: TRBJ2-6